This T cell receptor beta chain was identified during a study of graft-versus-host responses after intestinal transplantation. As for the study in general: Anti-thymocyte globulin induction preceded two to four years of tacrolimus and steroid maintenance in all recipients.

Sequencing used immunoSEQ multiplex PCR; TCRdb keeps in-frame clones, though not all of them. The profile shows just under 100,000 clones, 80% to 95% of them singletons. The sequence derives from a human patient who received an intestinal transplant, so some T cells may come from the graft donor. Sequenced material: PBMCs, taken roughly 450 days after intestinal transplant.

The CDR3 is CASSEAAQVGSNQPQHF. DNA of the CDR3: TGTGCCAGCAGTGAAGCGGCGCAGGTCGGGAGCAATCAGCCCCAGCATTTT. The V and J genes are TRBV2 and TRBJ1-5; unclear D gene. This CDR3 spans 17 amino acids. V shed 0 bases and J shed 1 base, with 13 bases lying between them. Germline V CDR1 and CDR2: SNHLY, FYNNEI.